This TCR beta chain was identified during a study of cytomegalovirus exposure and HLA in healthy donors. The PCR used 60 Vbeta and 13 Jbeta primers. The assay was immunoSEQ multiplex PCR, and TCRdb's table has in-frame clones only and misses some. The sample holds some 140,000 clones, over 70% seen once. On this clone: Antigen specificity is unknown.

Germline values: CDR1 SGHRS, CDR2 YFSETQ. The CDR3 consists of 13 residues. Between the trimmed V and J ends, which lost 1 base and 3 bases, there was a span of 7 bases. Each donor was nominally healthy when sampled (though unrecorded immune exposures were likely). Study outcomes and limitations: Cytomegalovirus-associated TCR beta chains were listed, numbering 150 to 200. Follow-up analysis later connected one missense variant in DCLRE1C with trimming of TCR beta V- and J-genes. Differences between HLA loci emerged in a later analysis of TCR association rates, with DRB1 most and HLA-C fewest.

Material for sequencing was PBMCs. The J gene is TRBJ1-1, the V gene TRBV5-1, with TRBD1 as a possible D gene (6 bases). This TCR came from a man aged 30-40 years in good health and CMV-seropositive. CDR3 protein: CASSLQGYTEAFF. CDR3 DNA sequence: TGCGCCAGCAGCTTGCAGGGGTACACTGAAGCTTTCTTT.